Presented here are 28 T cell receptor beta chains from one specimen sequenced in a study of early T cells in non-severe SARS-CoV-2 infection. TCRdb re-analysed the 5' RACE reads in MiXCR, keeping a single row per CDR3 protein. This table holds around 66,000 distinct CDR3 sequences, 5.5% to 7% found once. Source: whole blood, taken at baseline. These receptors were obtained from an adult who was a healthcare worker with PCR-confirmed SARS-CoV-2 infection or an uninfected control (not recorded which).

The chain is built from TRBV20-1 and TRBJ2-1; 12 bases are a match to TRBD2. The CDR3 is made up of 14 amino acids. J lost 6 bases, V lost 1 base, and 1 base had no gene match. Per the germline V gene, CDR1 is DFQATT and CDR2 is SNEGSKA (reference sequence). Here the CDR3 reads CSARGLAGANEQFF. The CDR3 DNA reads TGCAGTGCTAGAGGACTAGCGGGAGCCAATGAGCAGTTCTTC.

This clonotype was detected ten times or more. The gene calls are TRBV28 and TRBJ1-5; 7 bases agree with TRBD1. The CDR3 covers 16 residues. After removal of 10 bases from V and 2 bases from J, the junction contained 14 bases not matched to a gene. Germline V lookup: CDR1 MDHEN, CDR2 SYDVKM. The CDR3 sequence: CATINSRQGGNQPQHF. As DNA, the CDR3 is TGTGCCACCATCAATAGTCGACAGGGCGGCAATCAGCCCCAGCATTTT.

V and J are TRBV20-1 and TRBJ2-3; D is perhaps TRBD2 (6 bases). The length of the CDR3 is 17 residues. The germline V and J ends were trimmed by 3 bases and 4 bases, with 23 bases remaining between them. The germline V gene has CDR1 DFQATT and CDR2 SNEGSKA (reference sequence). The CDR3 is CSASPFGSRDVADTQYF. CDR3 sequence (DNA): TGCAGTGCTAGTCCCTTTGGGTCGCGGGACGTTGCAGATACGCAGTATTTT.

This clonotype was seen a few times. The V gene is TRBV7-9, the J gene TRBJ2-1, with TRBD1 identical over 7 bases. V trimming: 6 bases; J trimming: 3 bases; junction bases outside the gene matches: 8. Germline-derived CDR1 and CDR2 are SEHNR and FQNEAQ (reference sequence). This CDR3 region has 15 residues. This CDR3 is CASSRGQLIYNEQFF. Here the CDR3 DNA reads TGTGCCAGCAGTCGGGGACAGTTAATCTACAATGAGCAGTTCTTC.

The chain is built from TRBV12-3 or TRBV12-4 and TRBJ2-5; 8 bases fit TRBD1. V lost 5 bases to trimming and J lost 3 bases; unmatched junction nucleotides: 8. CDR3 size: 15 residues. CDR3 protein: CASSQGGQGEETQYF. The CDR3, as DNA: TGTGCCAGCAGTCAGGGAGGACAGGGAGAAGAGACCCAGTACTTC.

A word on this clonotype: As the CDR3 is not closed by the conserved phenylalanine or tryptophan, this likely results from a read error. The chain carries TRBV27 and TRBJ1-2; a weak D match, TRBD1 (6 bases). CDR1 is MNHEY and CDR2 is SMNVEV in the germline V gene (reference sequence). V was clipped by 3 bases and J by 7 bases, with 18 bases between them. This CDR3 region has 15 residues. This CDR3 is CASSFRDGGVAGYTY. CDR3 bases: TGTGCCAGCAGTTTTAGGGACGGGGGCGTTGCTGGCTACACCTAC.

This clonotype came up many times. The chain has TRBV28 and TRBJ2-3, with D maybe TRBD2 (5 bases). This CDR3 is 16 amino acids long. V lost 0 bases and J 3 bases, leaving 13 bases between the germline ends. CDR1 and CDR2 (germline): MDHEN, SYDVKM. The CDR3 DNA follows: TGTGCCAGCAGTTTATGGAGGGTCCCAGGAACAGATACGCAGTATTTT. As protein: CASSLWRVPGTDTQYF.

This clonotype was seen ten or more times. This chain uses TRBV7-9 with TRBJ2-1; 11 bases are shared with TRBD2. Unmatched junction bases numbered 10, after V lost 5 bases and J lost 7 bases. The CDR3 has 16 amino acids. CDR1 is SEHNR, CDR2 FQNEAQ, per germline (reference sequence). The DNA for the CDR3 is TGTGCCAGCAGCCCCCCTAGAGCTAGCGGGAGGAATGAGCAGTTCTTC. This sequence encodes CASSPPRASGRNEQFF.

This clonotype was detected ten times or more. V usage is TRBV7-8 and J usage is TRBJ2-5, with 8 bases identical to TRBD1. Germline V gene data show CDR1 as SGHVS and CDR2 as FQNEAQ. This CDR3 has 14 residues. V lost 4 bases and J lost 2; bases outside the gene matches: 3. CDR3 amino acids: CASSSGQGQETQYF. The CDR3 bases are TGTGCCAGCAGCTCAGGACAGGGACAAGAGACCCAGTACTTC.

Notes on this clonotype: A much larger clone lies one base from this, so it may be a read error. The chain employs TRBV20-1 and TRBJ2-1, with TRBD2 identical over 14 bases. This CDR3 has 19 amino acids. The ends lost 5 bases at V and 4 bases at J; junction bases unmatched: 16. Per germline, CDR1 DFQATT and CDR2 SNEGSKA (reference sequence). CDR3 protein: CSAGTTELGLAGGYNEQFF. The CDR3, as DNA: TGCAGTGCTGGAACTACAGAACTCGGACTAGCGGGAGGATACAATGAGCAGTTCTTC.

This clonotype came up a few times. The genes are TRBV11-2 and TRBJ2-1; 10 bases match TRBD2. CDR1 and CDR2 from the germline V gene are SGHAT and FQNNGV. The junction had 4 bases not matched to a gene; V was cut back by 3 bases and J by 5 bases. CDR3 size: 15 residues. CDR3 protein: CASSFPGLANNEQFF. CDR3 DNA sequence: TGTGCCAGCAGCTTCCCGGGACTAGCGAACAATGAGCAGTTCTTC.

V gene TRBV4-1 combines with J gene TRBJ1-1; no clear D gene. The CDR3 spans 14 residues. V dropped 5 bases and J dropped 0 bases, with 10 bases sitting between them. The germline gives CDR1 MGHRA, CDR2 YSYEKL. This CDR3 reads CASSDGRLNTEAFF. In DNA, the CDR3 is TGCGCCAGCAGCGACGGACGTTTGAACACTGAAGCTTTCTTT.

This clonotype was picked up many times. The genes are TRBV20-1 and TRBJ1-6; the D gene is possibly TRBD1 (5 bases). The germline V gene encodes CDR1 DFQATT and CDR2 SNEGSKA (reference sequence). This CDR3 is 13 amino acids long. V lost 5 bases and J 8 bases, leaving 13 bases between the germline ends. CDR3 in DNA: TGCAGTGCTCGGGACGTGATTGATTCACCCCTCCACTTT. It codes for CSARDVIDSPLHF.

The table lists this clonotype with many counts. The J gene is TRBJ2-7, the V gene TRBV12-3 or TRBV12-4; D is ambiguous. CDR3 length: 15 amino acids. Trimming shortened V by 5 bases and J by 2 bases, and 16 bases separated the two germline ends. In nucleotides, the CDR3 is TGTGCCAGCAGTCCGACCTCCGGCGGCCCCTACGAGCAGTACTTC. As protein: CASSPTSGGPYEQYF.

As concerns this clonotype: Just one base apart from a much larger clone, this may be a read error. V and J are TRBV6-5 and TRBJ2-5, with D unresolved. V lost 5 bases and J lost 5, with 15 bases in between. Germline CDR1 is MNHEY and CDR2 is SVGAGI. This CDR3 contains 14 residues. For the CDR3, the DNA is TGTGCCAGCAGTACCCGGTGGGCAAGGGAGACCCAGTACTTC. Amino acid sequence: CASSTRWARETQYF.

The sample holds many counts of this clonotype. The chain links TRBV24-1 to TRBJ2-7; 9 bases agree with TRBD2. After removal of 2 bases from V and 2 bases from J, the junction contained 3 bases not matched to a gene. Germline V lookup: CDR1 KGHDR, CDR2 SFDVKD. This CDR3 contains 15 residues. The CDR3 DNA follows: TGTGCCACCAGTGATTCCGGCGGGAGGGCCTACGAGCAGTACTTC. Translation gives CATSDSGGRAYEQYF.

This clonotype was seen a few times. CDR3 sequence (DNA): TGTGCCACCAGCAGAGATTGGGACACTGGAGAGACCCAGTACTTC. It encodes CATSRDWDTGETQYF. The chain is built from TRBV15 and TRBJ2-5, with D perhaps matching TRBD1 (6 bases). The V and J ends lost 0 bases and 4 bases respectively, with 12 bases between them. The CDR3 runs 15 residues. Germline CDR1 is LNHNV and CDR2 is YYDKDF (reference sequence).

This clonotype has ten or more counts. The chain is built from TRBV2 and TRBJ2-2; D may be TRBD1 (5 bases). The CDR3 loop spans 14 amino acids. V was clipped by 2 bases and J by 1 base, with 5 bases between them. The germline V gene has CDR1 SNHLY and CDR2 FYNNEI. In nucleotides, the CDR3 is TGTGCCAGCAGTGAACAGGGGAACACCGGGGAGCTGTTTTTT. Its protein product is CASSEQGNTGELFF.

The gene calls are TRBV4-3 and TRBJ1-1, with 8 bases lining up with TRBD1. CDR1 and CDR2 (germline): LGHNA, YSLEER. J gave up 5 bases and V 0 bases, and 8 bases lay outside the gene matches. The CDR3 covers 16 residues. This chain's CDR3 is CASSQDLTGESTEAFF. CDR3 coding DNA: TGCGCCAGCAGCCAAGATCTGACAGGGGAATCGACTGAAGCTTTCTTT.

The V and J genes are TRBV2 and TRBJ2-7; possibly TRBD2 for D (7 bases). Germline CDR1 and CDR2: SNHLY and FYNNEI. The CDR3 contains 15 residues. The V end was cut by 1 base, the J end by 3 bases, with 13 bases between. CDR3 coding DNA: TGTGCCAGCAGTGAAGGGACGGGGGGCTACTACGAGCAGTACTTC. The encoded protein is CASSEGTGGYYEQYF.

This clonotype was counted many times. CDR3 sequence (DNA): TGCAGCGTTGAACTGGGGAACACTGAAGCTTTCTTT. It translates to CSVELGNTEAFF. The chain carries TRBV29-1 and TRBJ1-1; D gene uncertain. From germline, CDR1 is SQVTM and CDR2 ANQGSEA. Trimming took 2 bases from V and 1 from J, leaving 5 bases between them. CDR3 length: 12 amino acids. The whole variable domain, filled in from reference TRBV29-1 and TRBJ1-1, reads SAVISQKPSRDICQRGTSLTIQCQVDSQVTMMFWYRQQPGQSLTLIATANQGSEATYESGFVIDKFPISRPNLTFSTLTVSNMSPEDSSIYLCSVELGNTEAFFGQGTRLTVV.

This clonotype was counted at least ten times. Here the CDR3 reads CASSSGDRTYNEQFF. CDR3 nucleotide sequence: TGTGCCAGCAGCTCCGGGGACAGAACATACAATGAGCAGTTCTTC. V usage is TRBV7-2 and J usage is TRBJ2-1; TRBD1 matches 7 bases. Per germline, CDR1 SGHTA and CDR2 FQGNSA. This CDR3 is 15 amino acids long. Trimming removed 4 bases from V and 4 bases from J; junction bases left unmatched: 7.

This chain links TRBV20-1 with TRBJ2-1; D ambiguous. The CDR3 length is 14 residues. In germline, CDR1 is DFQATT, CDR2 SNEGSKA (reference sequence). The V end lost 3 bases, the J end lost 4 bases, and 13 bases lay between the germline ends. CDR3 coding DNA: TGCAGTGCTAGTGAAGGGTCCTTATACAATGAGCAGTTCTTC. Translation: CSASEGSLYNEQFF.

This clonotype was detected many times. V and J are TRBV5-1 and TRBJ2-1, with no clear D. CDR1 and CDR2 (germline): SGHRS, YFSETQ. Between the trimmed V and J ends, which lost 0 bases and 7 bases, there was a span of 5 bases. The CDR3 sequence is 12 residues long. Here the CDR3 reads CASSLGVNEQFF. The CDR3 DNA follows: TGCGCCAGCAGCTTGGGGGTAAATGAGCAGTTCTTC. Variable domain in full (rest from reference TRBV5-1 and TRBJ2-1): KAGVTQTPRYLIKTRGQQVTLSCSPISGHRSVSWYQQTPGQGLQFLFEYFSETQRNKGNFPGRFSGRQFSNSRSEMNVSTLELGDSALYLCASSLGVNEQFFGPGTRLTVL.

This clonotype showed up just a few times. The V and J genes are TRBV24-1 and TRBJ2-3; 10 bases are shared with TRBD2. J was trimmed by 0 bases and V by 4 bases; bases with no gene match: 0. Germline loops: CDR1 KGHDR, CDR2 SFDVKD. The CDR3 runs 15 residues. The CDR3, as DNA: TGTGCCACCAGTGAGACTAGCGGGAGCACAGATACGCAGTATTTT. It is translated as CATSETSGSTDTQYF.

This clonotype was seen only a few times. The rearrangement uses TRBV28 and TRBJ1-2; maybe TRBD1 (6 bases). With 5 bases removed from V and 2 bases from J, the gap between germline ends came to 9 bases. CDR3 length: 13 amino acids. Per the germline V gene, CDR1 is MDHEN and CDR2 is SYDVKM. The CDR3 spells CASSDTGNYGYTF. The CDR3 nucleotides read TGTGCCAGCAGTGACACAGGGAACTATGGCTACACCTTC.

This clonotype was counted ten times or more. The rearrangement uses TRBV4-2 and TRBJ1-2; no firm D call. The germline V gene encodes CDR1 LGHNA and CDR2 YNFKEQ. The CDR3 loop spans 15 amino acids. Trimming cost V 3 bases and J 0 bases, with 11 bases left between them. The CDR3 DNA sequence: TGTGCCAGCAGCCAGGGGAAGGCGGCTAACTATGGCTACACCTTC. Amino acids: CASSQGKAANYGYTF.

This clonotype came up many times. As DNA, the CDR3 is TGCAGTGCTTCCGTGTCTAGCAGTGGTAGAAATGAGCAGTTCTTC. It is translated as CSASVSSSGRNEQFF. This chain joins TRBV20-1 and TRBJ2-1; the D gene is possibly TRBD2 (5 bases). This CDR3 comprises 15 residues. Trimming removed 5 bases from V and 7 bases from J, with 21 bases in between. Germline V gene data show CDR1 as DFQATT and CDR2 as SNEGSKA (reference sequence).